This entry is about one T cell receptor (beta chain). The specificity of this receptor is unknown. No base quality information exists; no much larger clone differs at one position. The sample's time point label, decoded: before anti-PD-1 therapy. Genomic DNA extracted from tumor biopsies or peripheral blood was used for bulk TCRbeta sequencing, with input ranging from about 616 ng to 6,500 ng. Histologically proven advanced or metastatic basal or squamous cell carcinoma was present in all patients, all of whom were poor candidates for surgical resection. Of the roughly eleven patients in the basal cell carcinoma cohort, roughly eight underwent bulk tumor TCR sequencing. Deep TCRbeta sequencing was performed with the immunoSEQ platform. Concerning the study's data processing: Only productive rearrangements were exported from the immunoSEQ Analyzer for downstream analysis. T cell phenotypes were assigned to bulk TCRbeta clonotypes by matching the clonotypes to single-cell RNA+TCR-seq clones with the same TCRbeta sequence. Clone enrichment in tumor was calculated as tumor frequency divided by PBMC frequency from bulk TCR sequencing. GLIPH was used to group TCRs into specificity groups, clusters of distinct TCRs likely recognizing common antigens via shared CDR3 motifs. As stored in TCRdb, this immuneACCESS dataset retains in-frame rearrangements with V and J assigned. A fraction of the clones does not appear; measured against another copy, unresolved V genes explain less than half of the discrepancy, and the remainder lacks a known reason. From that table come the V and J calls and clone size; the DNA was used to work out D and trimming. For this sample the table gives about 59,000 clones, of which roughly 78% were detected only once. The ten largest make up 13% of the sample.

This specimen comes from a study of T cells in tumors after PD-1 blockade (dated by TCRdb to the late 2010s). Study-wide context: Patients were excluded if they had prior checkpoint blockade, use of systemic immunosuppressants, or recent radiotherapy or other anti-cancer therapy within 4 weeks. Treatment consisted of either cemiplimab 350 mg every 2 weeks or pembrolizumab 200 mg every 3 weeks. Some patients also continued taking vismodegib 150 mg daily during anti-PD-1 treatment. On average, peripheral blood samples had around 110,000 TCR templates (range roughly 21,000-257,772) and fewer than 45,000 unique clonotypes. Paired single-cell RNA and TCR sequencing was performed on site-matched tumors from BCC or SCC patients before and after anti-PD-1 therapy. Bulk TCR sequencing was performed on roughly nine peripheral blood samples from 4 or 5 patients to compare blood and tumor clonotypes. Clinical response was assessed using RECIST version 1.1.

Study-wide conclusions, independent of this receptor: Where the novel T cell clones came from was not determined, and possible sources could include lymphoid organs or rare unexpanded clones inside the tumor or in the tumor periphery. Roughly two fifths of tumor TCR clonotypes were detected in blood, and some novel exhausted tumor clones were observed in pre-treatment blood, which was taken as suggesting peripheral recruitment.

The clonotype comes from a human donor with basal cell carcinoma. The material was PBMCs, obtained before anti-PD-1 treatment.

The CDR3 sequence is CASSREGGQGSTEAFF. In nucleotide form, the sequence is TGCGCCAGCAGCCGCGAGGGGGGGCAGGGCAGCACTGAAGCTTTCTTT. In this chain, TRBV4-1 is recombined with TRBJ1-1, with TRBD1 tentatively as D gene (6 bases match). Based on the germline V gene, the CDR1 and CDR2 sequences are MGHRA and YSYEKL. Trimming takes 4 bases from V and 4 bases from J, and the germline ends sit 19 bases apart. From its cysteine to its phenylalanine, the CDR3 spans 16 amino acids. This entry keeps only the CDR3 DNA: 48 bases, framed from base 1.